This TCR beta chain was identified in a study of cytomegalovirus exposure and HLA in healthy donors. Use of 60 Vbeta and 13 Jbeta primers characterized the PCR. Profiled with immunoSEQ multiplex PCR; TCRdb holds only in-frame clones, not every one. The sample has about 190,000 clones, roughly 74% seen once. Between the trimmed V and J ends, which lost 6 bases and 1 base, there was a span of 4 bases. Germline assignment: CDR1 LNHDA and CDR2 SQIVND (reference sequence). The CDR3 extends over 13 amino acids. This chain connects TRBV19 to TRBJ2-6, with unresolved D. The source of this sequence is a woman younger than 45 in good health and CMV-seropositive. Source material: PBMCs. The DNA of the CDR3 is TGTGCCAGTAGGACTTCTGGGGCCAACGTCCTGACTTTC. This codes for CASRTSGANVLTF.